The T cell receptor (beta chain) described here comes from a study of spatial heterogeneity in lung cancer. Each molecule of TCR cDNA was tagged with one unique molecular identifier. MiXCR, run by TCRdb on the 5' RACE reads, gives a single entry per CDR3 protein. The sample gives some 87,000 distinct CDR3 sequences, 7.5% to 10% of which show up once; 6.5% to 8.5% is in the top ten. Time point of the sample: sample taken at primary tumor resection. Unsorted whole RNA from tumor, nontumor lung or frozen PBMC underwent sequencing. The table lists this clonotype with many counts. The CDR3 has 16 amino acids. V dropped 9 bases and J dropped 0 bases, with 20 bases sitting between them. Germline assignment: CDR1 LNHDA and CDR2 SQIVND (reference sequence).

The clonotype comes from a male donor with early-stage non-small cell lung cancer. The source was PBMCs, collected at surgery. The chain uses TRBV19 and TRBJ1-2, with TRBD1 as a possible D gene (5 bases). CDR3 nucleotide sequence: TGTGCCAGCAGCGCTACGGGACGAAGAGCTAACTATGGCTACACCTTC. This gives the protein CASSATGRRANYGYTF. The full variable domain, rest sourced from reference TRBV19 and TRBJ1-2, is DGGITQSPKYLFRKEGQNVTLSCEQNLNHDAMYWYRQDPGQGLRLIYYSQIVNDFQKGDIAEGYSVSREKKESFPLTVTSAQKNPTAFYLCASSATGRRANYGYTFGSGTRLTVV.